The following is a T cell receptor beta chain sequence with its context. Authors' analysis steps: Reference gene primer amplification gave estimated nucleated cell counts. Libraries were prepared by immunoSEQ multiplex PCR; TCRdb keeps only in-frame clonotypes and omits some of them. The V and J calls and clone size come from that table; D and trimming were worked out from the DNA. The sample yields 150,000 to 200,000 clones, around 86% seen once. This record belongs to a study of blood T cell repertoires in COVID-19. Turning to the study itself: T cells, B-cell-depleted T cells, or PBMCs supplied cDNA or gDNA.

Sequenced: peripheral blood. The receptor was derived from a man aged 65 to 85 with acute or convalescent COVID-19.

The CDR3 coding sequence is TGTGCCTGGACTGGAGGGCATAATCAGCCCCAGCATTTT. This gives the protein CAWTGGHNQPQHF. The rearrangement links TRBV30 to TRBJ1-5; no firm D call. The germline CDR1 and CDR2 sequences are GTSNPN and SVGIG (reference sequence). The germline V and J ends were trimmed by 4 bases and 4 bases, with 11 bases remaining between them. The CDR3 consists of 13 residues. Full variable domain (outside the CDR3, taken from reference TRBV30 and TRBJ1-5): SQTIHQWPATLVQPVGSPLSLECTVEGTSNPNLYWYRQAAGRGLQLLFYSVGIGQISSEVPQNLSASRPQDRQFILSSKKLLLSDSGFYLCAWTGGHNQPQHFGDGTRLSIL.